One sample yielded the 16 T cell receptor beta chains listed below, sequenced in a study of Ad26.COV2.S vaccination and SARS-CoV-2 variants. Sequencing used immunoSEQ multiplex PCR; TCRdb keeps in-frame clones, though not all of them. The sample records over 400,000 clones, 92% being singletons. This sample's treatment: about 20 received Ad26.COV2.S at low or high dose, single or two shots; roughly 5 received placebo; per-sample allocation not given. Sampling took place 63 days after the first vaccine or placebo injection. Sequencing used peripheral blood, obtained in a trial of Ad26.COV2.S vaccine versus placebo. These receptor sequences come from a person aged 18 to 65 who received the Ad26.COV2.S COVID-19 vaccine or a placebo.

This chain uses TRBV27 with TRBJ1-5; perhaps TRBD1 as D (5 bases). The CDR3 loop spans 16 amino acids. The V end was cut by 5 bases, the J end by 0 bases, with 14 bases between. Germline CDR1 and CDR2: MNHEY and SMNVEV (reference sequence). For the CDR3, the DNA is TGTGCCAGCAGTCCCCTCGACAGTGCTAGCAATCAGCCCCAGCATTTT. This translates into CASSPLDSASNQPQHF.

This clone was detected only once. The J gene is TRBJ2-2, the V gene TRBV5-6; D unresolved. This CDR3 comprises 15 residues. V was trimmed by 4 bases and J by 2 bases, leaving 12 bases between them. Per the germline V gene, CDR1 is SGHDT and CDR2 is YYEEEE. Written as DNA, the CDR3 is TGTGCCAGCAGCCCAACCGGTCCTAACACCGGGGAGCTGTTTTTT. Translated, it gives CASSPTGPNTGELFF.

J is TRBJ2-7 and V is TRBV6-2 or TRBV6-3; D is unclear. V lost 0 bases, J lost 3 bases, and 12 bases lay in between. CDR1 and CDR2 from the germline V gene are MNHEY and SVGEGT. The CDR3 is 15 amino acids. The CDR3 DNA follows: TGTGCCAGCAGTTACTCAAGGCAGGAGAACTACGAGCAGTACTTC. Translating gives CASSYSRQENYEQYF.

This CDR3 is CASSLSGTYEQYF. DNA for the CDR3: TGTGCCAGCAGTTTGTCAGGGACCTACGAGCAGTACTTC. The chain employs TRBV28 and TRBJ2-7; D might be TRBD1 (5 bases). Germline V gene data show CDR1 as MDHEN and CDR2 as SYDVKM. V lost 3 bases and J lost 2, with 8 bases in between. The CDR3 contains 13 residues.

The chain combines TRBV7-2 with TRBJ2-5, with 7 nucleotides matching TRBD1. The CDR3 contains 14 residues. Trimming at V came to 5 bases and at J to 5 bases, leaving 8 bases not matched to a gene. From germline, CDR1 is SGHTA and CDR2 FQGNSA. Here the CDR3 DNA reads TGTGCCAGCAGCGCAAACAGGGGTGGGGAGACCCAGTACTTC. Protein: CASSANRGGETQYF.

The chain uses TRBV6-2 or TRBV6-3 and TRBJ1-5, with 7 nucleotides matching TRBD1. The V gene end was trimmed by 2 bases and the J gene end by 5 bases; junction bases not matched to a gene: 9. Germline V gene data show CDR1 as MNHEY and CDR2 as SVGEGT. The CDR3 consists of 16 residues. DNA for the CDR3: TGTGCCAGCAGTTACCCCCAACAGGGGCTTTATCAGCCCCAGCATTTT. Translated: CASSYPQQGLYQPQHF.

This chain uses TRBV28 with TRBJ2-5; D gene ambiguous. Trimming pared 7 bases from V and 4 bases from J, leaving 22 bases between. CDR3 length equals 16 residues. Germline V gene sequence: CDR1 MDHEN, CDR2 SYDVKM. CDR3 region: CASKYGSRASRETQYF. The DNA of the CDR3 is TGTGCCAGCAAATATGGCTCCCGTGCCTCCAGAGAGACCCAGTACTTC.

The V and J genes are TRBV6-5 and TRBJ2-7; TRBD1 aligns across 11 bases. Germline CDR1 reads MNHEY; CDR2 reads SVGAGI. After removal of 10 bases from V and 4 bases from J, the junction contained 9 bases not matched to a gene. The CDR3 has 14 residues. CDR3 sequence (DNA): TGTGCCATCACCCGGACAGGGGGCGGTTACGAGCAGTACTTC. Translation: CAITRTGGGYEQYF.

The chain employs TRBV6-2 or TRBV6-3 and TRBJ2-5, with 9 nucleotides matching TRBD2. J gave up 5 bases and V 2 bases, and 3 bases lay outside the gene matches. CDR1 and CDR2 from the germline V gene are MNHEY and SVGEGT. CDR3 size: 14 residues. The CDR3 loop reads CASSYGGGAETQYF. CDR3 nucleotide sequence: TGTGCCAGCAGTTACGGCGGGGGGGCGGAGACCCAGTACTTC.

The CDR3 DNA reads as TGCGCCAGCTCTCTTCTGGCAGATACGCAGTATTTT. Translation: CASSLLADTQYF. J is TRBJ2-3 and V is TRBV10-2; no clear D gene. V lost 8 bases and J 4 bases, leaving 10 bases between the germline ends. The CDR3 loop spans 12 amino acids. The germline V gene has CDR1 WSHSY and CDR2 SAAADI.

This chain joins TRBV7-9 and TRBJ2-5; D is undetermined. The CDR3 sequence is 13 residues long. The germline V gene encodes CDR1 SEHNR and CDR2 FQNEAQ (reference sequence). V dropped 3 bases and J dropped 3 bases, with 8 bases sitting between them. The CDR3 DNA reads as TGTGCCAGCAGCTTCATCCAAGAAGAGACCCAGTACTTC. Translation: CASSFIQEETQYF.

V and J are TRBV5-4 and TRBJ2-1; TRBD2 aligns across 8 bases. The junction had 6 bases not matched to a gene; V was cut back by 0 bases and J by 4 bases. The CDR3 is 16 amino acids. Germline CDR1 SGHNT, CDR2 YYREEE (reference sequence). The chain's CDR3 is CASSLVPRGAYNEQFF. In nucleotides, the CDR3 is TGTGCCAGCAGCTTGGTCCCGCGGGGGGCGTACAATGAGCAGTTCTTC. Full variable domain (remainder filled in from reference TRBV5-4 and TRBJ2-1): ETGVTQSPTHLIKTRGQQVTLRCSSQSGHNTVSWYQQALGQGPQFIFQYYREEENGRGNFPPRFSGLQFPNYSSELNVNALELDDSALYLCASSLVPRGAYNEQFFGPGTRLTVL.

J is TRBJ1-6 and V is TRBV28; a weak D match, TRBD1 (6 bases). Looked up from germline, CDR1 is MDHEN and CDR2 is SYDVKM. V was pared by 8 bases and J by 7 bases, with 18 bases between. The CDR3 contains 15 residues. The DNA of the CDR3 is TGTGCCAGCGATACCGAGGGGGGGTACAATTCACCCCTCCACTTT. Its protein is CASDTEGGYNSPLHF.

J is TRBJ2-1 and V is TRBV11-3; D gene uncertain. Germline V gene lookup returns CDR1 SGHNT and CDR2 YENEEA. V lost 6 bases and J 4 bases, leaving 7 bases between the germline ends. The CDR3 sequence is 12 residues long. This CDR3 reads CASSRYYNEQFF. The DNA for the CDR3 is TGTGCCAGCAGTCGTTATTACAATGAGCAGTTCTTC.

V and J are TRBV4-3 and TRBJ2-5; 8 bases fit TRBD2. The CDR3 loop spans 13 amino acids. The junction had 2 bases not matched to a gene; V was cut back by 1 base and J by 7 bases. Germline V gene sequence: CDR1 LGHNA, CDR2 YSLEER. This chain's CDR3 is CASSQARGGTQYF. The CDR3 DNA reads as TGCGCCAGCAGCCAAGCCCGGGGGGGGACCCAGTACTTC.

The rearrangement joins TRBV6-5 to TRBJ2-2; D could derive from TRBD1 or TRBD2 (7 bases each). Per the germline V gene, CDR1 is MNHEY and CDR2 is SVGAGI. There are 12 residues in the CDR3. V was trimmed by 11 bases and J by 8 bases, leaving 15 bases between them. CDR3 sequence: CAARGGAGELFF. The DNA of the CDR3 is TGTGCCGCCAGGGGGGGAGCGGGGGAGCTGTTTTTT.